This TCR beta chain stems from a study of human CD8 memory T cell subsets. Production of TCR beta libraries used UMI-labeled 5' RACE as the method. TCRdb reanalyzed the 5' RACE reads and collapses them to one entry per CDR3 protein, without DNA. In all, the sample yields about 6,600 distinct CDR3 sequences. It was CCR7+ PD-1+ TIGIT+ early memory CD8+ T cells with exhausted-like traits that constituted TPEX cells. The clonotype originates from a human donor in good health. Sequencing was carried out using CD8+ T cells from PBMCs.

The CDR3 loop is CASSSTGDDQPQHF. V is TRBV7-9 and J is TRBJ1-5; TCRdb lists TRBD1, though no DNA is available to test this call. This CDR3 is built from 14 residues. Germline CDR1 is SEHNR and CDR2 is FQNEAQ (reference sequence).